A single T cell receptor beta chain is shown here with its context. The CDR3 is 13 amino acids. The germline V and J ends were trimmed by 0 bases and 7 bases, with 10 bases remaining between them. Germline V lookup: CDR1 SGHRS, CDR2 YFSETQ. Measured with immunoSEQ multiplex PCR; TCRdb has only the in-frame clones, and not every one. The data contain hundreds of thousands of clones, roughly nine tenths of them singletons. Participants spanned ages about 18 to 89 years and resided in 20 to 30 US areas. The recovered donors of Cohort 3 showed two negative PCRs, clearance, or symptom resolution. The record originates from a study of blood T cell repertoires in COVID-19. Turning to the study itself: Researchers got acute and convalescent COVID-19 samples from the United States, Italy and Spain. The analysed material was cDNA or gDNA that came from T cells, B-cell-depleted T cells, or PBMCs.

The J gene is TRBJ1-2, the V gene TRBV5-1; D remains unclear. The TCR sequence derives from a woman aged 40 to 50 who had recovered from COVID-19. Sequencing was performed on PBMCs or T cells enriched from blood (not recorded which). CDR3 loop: CASSLGRDSGYTF. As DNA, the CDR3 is TGCGCCAGCAGCTTGGGCCGGGATAGTGGCTACACCTTC. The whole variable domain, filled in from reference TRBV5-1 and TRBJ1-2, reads KAGVTQTPRYLIKTRGQQVTLSCSPISGHRSVSWYQQTPGQGLQFLFEYFSETQRNKGNFPGRFSGRQFSNSRSEMNVSTLELGDSALYLCASSLGRDSGYTFGSGTRLTVV.